Listed here are 5 T cell receptor beta chains from one sample, sequenced in a study of T cell repertoires in cytomegalovirus infection. TCRdb itself ran the reads through MiXCR, one entry per CDR3 protein. The sample has almost 90,000 distinct CDR3 sequences; 25% to 30% are singletons. What these receptors recognize is not known. The sample consisted of CD8+ T cells from cultured PBMCs, taken from culture after CMV antigen stimulation. These receptors were collected from a human donor in good health (CMV status not recorded). Some clones in this sample may be carry-over from other donors' samples.

This clonotype was counted a few times. CDR3 nucleotide sequence: TGTGCCAGCAGCCAAGGCCTCTGGTACGAGCAGTACTTC. Amino acid sequence: CASSQGLWYEQYF. The chain recombines TRBV3-1 with TRBJ2-7, with unresolved D. The CDR3 length is 13 residues. Germline lookup yields CDR1 LGHDT and CDR2 YNNKEL (reference sequence). Trimming removed 1 base from V and 4 bases from J, with 8 bases in between.

V gene TRBV12-3 or TRBV12-4 combines with J gene TRBJ1-2, with D maybe TRBD1 (5 bases). Between the trimmed V and J ends, which lost 2 bases and 4 bases, there was a span of 17 bases. The CDR3 extends over 16 amino acids. In DNA, the CDR3 is TGTGCCAGCAGTTTAAGTATGAGGGGTTCTACCTATGGCTACACCTTC. It translates to CASSLSMRGSTYGYTF.

The V call is TRBV18, the J call TRBJ2-7; 10 bases match TRBD2. Losses at the gene ends were 3 bases for V and 2 bases for J; bases not matched to a gene: 16. Germline V lookup: CDR1 KGHSH, CDR2 LQKENI. This CDR3 region has 19 residues. The CDR3 nucleotides read TGTGCCAGCTCACCTCGAGGACTAGCGGACTACCTACACACCTACGAGCAGTACTTC. It is translated as CASSPRGLADYLHTYEQYF.

This chain connects TRBV25-1 to TRBJ1-1, with 7 bases identical to TRBD1. CDR3 length: 16 residues. From germline, CDR1 is MGHDK and CDR2 SYGVNS. V dropped 1 base and J dropped 4; count of bases not matched to a gene: 9. In nucleotides, the CDR3 is TGTGCCAGCAGTGAATGGCAGGGGGATAGGGGCACTGAAGCTTTCTTT. Its protein product is CASSEWQGDRGTEAFF.

This clonotype was counted many times. This sequence joins TRBV25-1 and TRBJ2-7, with D unresolved. Trimming shortened V by 3 bases and J by 0 bases, and 6 bases separated the two germline ends. This CDR3 is built from 13 residues. Looked up from germline, CDR1 is MGHDK and CDR2 is SYGVNS. CDR3 loop: CASSDLVSYEQYF. CDR3 coding DNA: TGTGCCAGCAGTGATCTGGTCTCCTACGAGCAGTACTTC.